The next 2 T cell receptor beta chains were all read from a single sample in a study of early T cells in non-severe SARS-CoV-2 infection. TCRdb passed the 5' RACE reads through MiXCR, listing each CDR3 protein once. Seen here are about 60,000 distinct CDR3 sequences, about 12% observed once, and the top ten hold more than 8.5%. The sequencing input was whole blood. The receptors shown here come from an adult who was a healthcare worker with PCR-confirmed SARS-CoV-2 infection or an uninfected control (not recorded which).

This clonotype was counted a few times. The genes are TRBV7-2 and TRBJ1-2, with D unresolved. Looked up from germline, CDR1 is SGHTA and CDR2 is FQGNSA. Trimming removed 4 bases at V and 4 bases at J, with 13 bases between. The CDR3 is made up of 14 amino acids. The CDR3 spells CASSSRSGSYGYTF. The CDR3, as DNA: TGTGCCAGCAGCTCCCGCTCCGGGAGCTATGGCTACACCTTC.

The V call is TRBV7-2, the J call TRBJ1-4, with 7 bases aligning to TRBD1. The CDR3 length is 15 residues. The germline gives CDR1 SGHTA, CDR2 FQGNSA. J gave up 8 bases and V 5 bases, and 11 bases lay outside the gene matches. The DNA for the CDR3 is TGTGCCAGCAGCCTGAGGACAGGATTAGGCGAAAAACTGTTTTTT. Translating gives CASSLRTGLGEKLFF.